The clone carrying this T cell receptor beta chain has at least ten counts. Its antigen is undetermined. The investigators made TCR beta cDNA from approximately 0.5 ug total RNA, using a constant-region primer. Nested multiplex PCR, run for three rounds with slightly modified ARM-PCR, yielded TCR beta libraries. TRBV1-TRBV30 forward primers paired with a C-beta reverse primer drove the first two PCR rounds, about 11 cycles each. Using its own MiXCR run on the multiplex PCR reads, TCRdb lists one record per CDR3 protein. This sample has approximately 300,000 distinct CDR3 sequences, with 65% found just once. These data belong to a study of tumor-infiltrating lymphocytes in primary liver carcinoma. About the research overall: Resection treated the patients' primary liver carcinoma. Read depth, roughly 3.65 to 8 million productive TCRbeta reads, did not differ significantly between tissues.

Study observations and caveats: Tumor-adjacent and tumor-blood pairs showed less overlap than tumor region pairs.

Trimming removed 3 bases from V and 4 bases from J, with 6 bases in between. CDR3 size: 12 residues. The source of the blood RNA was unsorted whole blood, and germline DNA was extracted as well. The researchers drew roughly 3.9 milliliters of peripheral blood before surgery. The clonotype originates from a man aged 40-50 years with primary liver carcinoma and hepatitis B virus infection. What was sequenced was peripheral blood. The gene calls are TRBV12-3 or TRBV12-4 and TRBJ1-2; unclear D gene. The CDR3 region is CASSFEGYGYTF. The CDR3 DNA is TGTGCCAGCAGTTTTGAGGGCTATGGCTACACCTTC.